Below are 9 T cell receptor beta chains sequenced from a single sample in a study of blood T cell repertoires in COVID-19. Measured with immunoSEQ multiplex PCR; TCRdb has only the in-frame clones, and not every one. The table records nearly 95,000 clones, just under 80% of them present only once. Input material: peripheral blood. These receptors were obtained from a human donor in a cohort sampled during active COVID-19.

The chain is built from TRBV4-2 and TRBJ1-4; possibly TRBD1 for D (5 bases). This CDR3 has 15 amino acids. Germline-derived CDR1 and CDR2 are LGHNA and YNFKEQ. V lost 1 base and J 5 bases, leaving 11 bases between the germline ends. The CDR3 region is CASSQVTAVNEKLFF. In DNA, the CDR3 is TGTGCCAGCAGCCAAGTGACAGCTGTGAATGAAAAACTGTTTTTT.

The CDR3 sequence is CASRATGMTRYNEQFF. The CDR3 DNA reads TGTGCCAGCAGGGCGACAGGGATGACTAGGTACAATGAGCAGTTCTTC. The chain uses TRBV28 and TRBJ2-1; D is possibly TRBD1 (7 bases). The germline V gene encodes CDR1 MDHEN and CDR2 SYDVKM. CDR3 length: 16 amino acids. Trimming cost V 6 bases and J 4 bases, with 19 bases left between them.

The chain joins TRBV4-1 to TRBJ1-1, with D tentatively TRBD1 (5 bases). Trimming removed 4 bases at V and 1 base at J, with 13 bases between. The CDR3 spans 15 residues. Germline V gives CDR1 MGHRA, CDR2 YSYEKL. CDR3 residues: CASSPTASTNTEAFF. The CDR3 DNA reads as TGCGCCAGCAGCCCGACAGCCTCTACGAACACTGAAGCTTTCTTT.

The chain recombines TRBV27 with TRBJ2-7, with D hard to call. The CDR3 contains 13 residues. V lost 3 bases, J lost 5 bases, and 11 bases lay in between. Germline V gives CDR1 MNHEY, CDR2 SMNVEV (reference sequence). Written as DNA, the CDR3 is TGTGCCAGCAGTTTGCGACCCGGAGACGAGCAGTACTTC. Translating gives CASSLRPGDEQYF.

This sequence joins TRBV18 and TRBJ1-3; TRBD1 might be the D (6 bases). Germline-derived CDR1 and CDR2 are KGHSH and LQKENI. The V end lost 5 bases, the J end lost 0 bases, and 14 bases lay between the germline ends. The CDR3 runs to 16 residues. CDR3 DNA: TGTGCCAGCTCAGCCCGGGACACAAGCTCTGGAAACACCATATATTTT. The encoded protein is CASSARDTSSGNTIYF. The full variable domain, in which reference TRBV18 and TRBJ1-3 provide the parts outside the CDR3, is NAGVMQNPRHLVRRRGQEARLRCSPMKGHSHVYWYRQLPEEGLKFMVYLQKENIIDESGMPKERFSAEFPKEGPSILRIQQVVRGDSAAYFCASSARDTSSGNTIYFGEGSWLTVV.

The rearrangement links TRBV6-5 to TRBJ2-7; a possible D gene is TRBD1 (5 bases). Germline assignment: CDR1 MNHEY and CDR2 SVGAGI. Trimming stripped 2 bases from V and 4 bases from J, with 6 bases between. This CDR3 is 12 amino acids long. CDR3: CASSYRGYEQYF. As DNA, the CDR3 is TGTGCCAGCAGTTACAGGGGATACGAGCAGTACTTC.

The V call is TRBV28, the J call TRBJ2-7; 8 positions match TRBD2. V was pared by 6 bases and J by 2 bases, with 6 bases of the junction left unmatched. Germline-derived CDR1 and CDR2 are MDHEN and SYDVKM. The CDR3 is made up of 14 amino acids. The CDR3 nucleotides are TGTGCCAGCAGGTTAGCGGGACGAACCTACGAGCAGTACTTC. Translation: CASRLAGRTYEQYF.

This clone was found a few times. Here the CDR3 reads CAISESENNYGYTF. The CDR3 region has the DNA TGTGCCATCAGTGAGTCAGAGAACAACTATGGCTACACCTTC. The chain is built from TRBV10-3 and TRBJ1-2, with no clear D. Trimming left V 0 bases short and J 2 bases short, with 7 bases between. Germline values: CDR1 ENHRY, CDR2 SYGVKD. This CDR3 has 14 residues.

The gene calls are TRBV3-1 (or the pseudogene TRBV3-2) and TRBJ1-1; D is unclear. This CDR3 has 15 amino acids. The V and J ends lost 4 bases and 0 bases respectively, with 12 bases between them. The germline V gene encodes CDR1 LGHDT and CDR2 YNNKEL (reference sequence). The CDR3 reads CASSPAYLMNTEAFF. The DNA of the CDR3 is TGTGCCAGCAGCCCAGCGTATTTGATGAACACTGAAGCTTTCTTT.